The rows below give T cell receptor beta chains drawn from one sample of a study of blood T cell repertoires in COVID-19. The protocol was immunoSEQ multiplex PCR, while the TCRdb copy is restricted to in-frame clones and leaves out a portion. Of approximately 53,000 clones in the sample, 70% to 85% are singletons; the top ten hold under 6.5%. The sample taken for sequencing was PBMCs or T cells enriched from blood (not recorded which). The receptor set was obtained from a woman aged 45-65 years with acute COVID-19. Each CDR3 is given with its conserved first and last residue.

TRBV5-4,CASSQGGFTDTQYF
TRBV4-1,CASSQGDRVGYTF
TRBV2,CASSEGRESNQPQHF
TRBV15,CATSSRRSNSQPQHF
TRBV6-5,CASTPGAKNIQYF
TRBV12-3/TRBV12-4,CASRTDGHNEQFF
TRBV5-4,CASRAGLAGGNTGELFF
TRBV12-3/TRBV12-4,CASRGDLSGEQYF
TRBV6-1,CASSEVTGFSPLHF
TRBV6-9,CASITGQGLTHGYGYTF
TRBV30,CAWSTTGPTIYF
TRBV11-3,CASSPGRTYEQYF
TRBV25-1,CASRGQNTGELFF
TRBV18,CASSPFGREVGNTIYF
TRBV4-1,CASSQRQGDTEAFF
TRBV11-2,CASSPITSTDTQYF
TRBV7-8,CASSLELAGGRSYNEQFF
TRBV18,CASSPGGGYQPQHF
TRBV7-6,CASSRGRGPVEQFF
TRBV3-1/TRBV3-2,CASSNRGSGDTEAFF
TRBV13,CASSSTSGGTDTQYF
TRBV7-9,CASSPDNRNQPQHF
TRBV9,CASMGQGPSGANVLTF
TRBV5-4,CASSLTGDEDTQYF
TRBV5-5,CASSLTTGVWTEAFF
TRBV14,CASSQDRRYYGYTF
TRBV30,CAWSRQDQPQHF
TRBV5-1,CASSPPTGLDEAFF
TRBV11-2,CASSDYRDRVYF
TRBV2,CASSVGRVAQPQHF
TRBV18,CASSGQVGNTEAFF
TRBV7-2,CASSPWTGGTDTQYF
TRBV28,CASSTGSSYEQYF
TRBV2,CASSFATGGSGYTF